What follows is one T cell receptor beta chain and its context. Its antigen is currently not known. No base-level quality is on record; no much larger clone is a single base apart. The protocol used for the library was the immunoSEQ multiplex PCR assay. TCRdb took this table from immuneACCESS and kept in-frame rearrangements with V and J called. Such tables lack part of the clones; where checked against another copy, unresolved V genes explain under half of the gap, and the rest is unexplained. This sample has over 150,000 clones in its table, and roughly 95% of those were observed once. The ten largest clones capture approximately 1% of the sample. From the cysteine through the phenylalanine, the CDR3 covers 17 amino acids. Of all the DNA, just the CDR3 is kept, 51 bases in frame from base 1. The germline V gene encodes CDR1 LNHDA and CDR2 SQIVND (reference sequence). For this chain, trimming is 4 bases at the V end and 0 bases at the J end, and the number of junction bases without a gene match is 6.

This sample is drawn from a study of control samples from healthy donors and cancer patients (dated by TCRdb to 2020 to 2021). This clonotype was sampled from a woman younger than 45 in good health. The sample taken for sequencing was blood. In this chain, TRBV19 is recombined with TRBJ2-6; 7 bases in between match TRBD1. The DNA is as follows: TGTGCCAGTAGTAGGGTGGGACAGAGCTCTGGGGCCAACGTCCTGACTTTC. This yields the protein CASSRVGQSSGANVLTF.